A single sample is the source of the 27 T cell receptor beta chains below, sequenced in a study of shared clonotypes between healthy human individuals. The repertoire was sequenced with immunoSEQ multiplex PCR; TCRdb's copy has only in-frame clones and lacks some. Counted here are fewer than 800,000 clones, about 90% occurring once; the ten biggest clones make up nearly 25%. Naive-designated CD8 cells lacked CD45RO, were positively enriched for CCR7, and omitted terminally differentiated effector memory CD45RA+ cells. Sequencing input: naive CD8+ T cells sorted from blood. Receptors originate from a man aged 25-40 years in good health.

The rearrangement links TRBV11-2 to TRBJ1-1; D may be TRBD1 (5 bases). CDR3 length equals 14 residues. Looked up from germline, CDR1 is SGHAT and CDR2 is FQNNGV. V lost 3 bases to trimming and J lost 0 bases, with 8 bases between them. For the CDR3, the DNA is TGTGCCAGCAGCTTTGGGGGAGTGAACACTGAAGCTTTCTTT. Its translation: CASSFGGVNTEAFF.

The J gene is TRBJ1-1, the V gene TRBV28; D might be TRBD1 (5 bases). Deletions cut 0 bases from V and 2 bases from J, with 16 bases between. CDR3 length: 17 residues. Germline lookup yields CDR1 MDHEN and CDR2 SYDVKM. The CDR3 nucleotides are TGTGCCAGCAGTTTATGTTGGGGGGGTAGGGTAAACACTGAAGCTTTCTTT. Its translation: CASSLCWGGRVNTEAFF.

This clone has only a few counts. This chain joins TRBV2 and TRBJ2-7, with a possible D match to TRBD1 (6 bases). The CDR3 has 13 residues. Germline loops: CDR1 SNHLY, CDR2 FYNNEI. V was trimmed by 8 bases and J by 2 bases, leaving 13 bases between them. CDR3 in amino acids: CASEDSPTYEQYF. In DNA form, the CDR3 reads TGTGCCAGCGAGGACAGTCCTACCTACGAGCAGTACTTC.

The CDR3: CASKLDDWDHEQYF. The CDR3, as DNA: TGTGCCAGCAAGCTGGATGACTGGGACCACGAGCAGTACTTC. This rearrangement joins TRBV7-9 to TRBJ2-7; possibly TRBD1 or TRBD2 for D (5 bases each). The V and J ends lost 7 bases and 5 bases respectively, with 18 bases between them. Looked up from germline, CDR1 is SEHNR and CDR2 is FQNEAQ (reference sequence). The CDR3 is made up of 14 amino acids. Filled out from reference TRBV7-9 and TRBJ2-7, the complete variable domain reads DTGVSQNPRHKITKRGQNVTFRCDPISEHNRLYWYRQTLGQGPEFLTYFQNEAQLEKSRLLSDRFSAERPKGSFSTLEIQRTEQGDSAMYLCASKLDDWDHEQYFGPGTRLTVT.

This chain uses TRBV10-2 with TRBJ1-1; no definite D call. Germline-derived CDR1 and CDR2 are WSHSY and SAAADI. This CDR3 contains 12 residues. V was clipped by 5 bases and J by 7 bases, with 11 bases between them. The CDR3 here is CASSWPDGEAFF. The CDR3 DNA follows: TGCGCCAGCAGTTGGCCGGACGGTGAAGCTTTCTTT.

The chain combines TRBV10-3 with TRBJ2-7; no reliable D call. The germline V gene has CDR1 ENHRY and CDR2 SYGVKD. The CDR3 spans 12 residues. Trimming left V 3 bases short and J 5 bases short, with 8 bases between. The CDR3 nucleotides read TGTGCCATCAGTGACCCCGACCACGAGCAGTACTTC. Protein sequence: CAISDPDHEQYF.

Only one count was recorded for this clone. This rearrangement joins TRBV5-1 to TRBJ2-1; TRBD2 matches 9 bases. CDR1 is SGHRS and CDR2 is YFSETQ in the germline V gene. CDR3 length: 16 amino acids. Trimming at V came to 0 bases and at J to 6 bases, leaving 7 bases not matched to a gene. Written as DNA, the CDR3 is TGCGCCAGCAGCTTGGCCCCTAGCGGGATCCTCAATGAGCAGTTCTTC. Its protein product is CASSLAPSGILNEQFF.

The V call is TRBV2, the J call TRBJ2-3, with D perhaps assigned TRBD1 or TRBD2 (5 bases each). Germline values: CDR1 SNHLY, CDR2 FYNNEI. Trimming removed 11 bases at V and 2 bases at J, with 17 bases between. The CDR3 contains 14 residues. CDR3 amino acids: CASRTPGATDTQYF. Here the CDR3 DNA reads TGTGCCTCACGAACACCCGGGGCCACAGATACGCAGTATTTT.

The chain employs TRBV13 and TRBJ2-7, with TRBD2 matching over 10 bases. The CDR3 contains 15 residues. Trimming at V came to 4 bases and at J to 2 bases, leaving 5 bases not matched to a gene. CDR1 is PRHDT, CDR2 FYEKMQ, per germline (reference sequence). In DNA, the CDR3 is TGTGCCAGCAGCTCCCTACTAGCGGGAACCTACGAGCAGTACTTC. The encoded protein is CASSSLLAGTYEQYF.

This chain joins TRBV7-2 and TRBJ2-7; 9 bases fit TRBD1. CDR1 and CDR2 from the germline V gene are SGHTA and FQGNSA. Trimming took 5 bases from V and 3 from J; bases not matched to a gene: 5. This CDR3 has 14 amino acids. The CDR3 bases are TGTGCCAGCAGCCCAGGGACAGGGCTCTACGAGCAGTACTTC. Translated: CASSPGTGLYEQYF.

This chain uses TRBV9 with TRBJ2-2; TRBD1 matches 7 bases. Germline V gene sequence: CDR1 SGDLS, CDR2 YYNGEE. Losses at the gene ends were 7 bases for V and 6 bases for J; bases not matched to a gene: 18. There are 17 residues in the CDR3. Here the CDR3 DNA reads TGTGCCAGCTCAACGCTCGGGACAGCCTCTTCGGCCGGGGAGCTGTTTTTT. Translation gives CASSTLGTASSAGELFF.

The rearrangement uses TRBV14 and TRBJ1-2, with TRBD1 as a possible D gene (6 bases). Trimming shortened V by 1 base and J by 3 bases, and 15 bases separated the two germline ends. From germline, CDR1 is SGHDN and CDR2 FVKESK. This CDR3 comprises 16 residues. This CDR3 reads CASSQVTGIVDYGYTF. For the CDR3, the DNA is TGTGCCAGCAGCCAAGTCACAGGGATAGTGGACTATGGCTACACCTTC.

The chain has TRBV2 and TRBJ2-1, with D perhaps TRBD1 (5 bases). The V gene lost 6 bases and the J gene lost 14 bases, with 11 bases spanning the gap. The germline gives CDR1 SNHLY, CDR2 FYNNEI. The CDR3 loop spans 10 amino acids. The CDR3 protein is CASRGPAKFF. CDR3 bases: TGTGCCAGCAGGGGGCCGGCAAAGTTCTTC.

This chain links TRBV2 with TRBJ2-7; 9 bases align to TRBD2. There are 12 residues in the CDR3. Losses at the gene ends were 7 bases for V and 6 bases for J; bases not matched to a gene: 4. Germline V gene sequence: CDR1 SNHLY, CDR2 FYNNEI. The CDR3 nucleotides are TGTGCCAGCACTAGCGGGATCCCCGAGCAGTACTTC. It translates to CASTSGIPEQYF.

The V call is TRBV7-9, the J call TRBJ2-1; TRBD2 matches 10 bases. Germline-derived CDR1 and CDR2 are SEHNR and FQNEAQ (reference sequence). V lost 4 bases to trimming and J lost 7 bases; unmatched junction nucleotides: 7. CDR3 length: 15 residues. The CDR3 DNA reads TGTGCCAGCAGCTCGGGACTAGCGAGGAGGAATGAGCAGTTCTTC. Amino acid sequence: CASSSGLARRNEQFF.

This clone was seen only a few times. The chain employs TRBV7-6 and TRBJ2-7; D might be TRBD2 (7 bases). In germline, CDR1 is SGHVS, CDR2 FNYEAQ. CDR3 length: 15 amino acids. Trimming took 1 base from V and 4 from J, leaving 14 bases between them. In DNA form, the CDR3 reads TGTGCCAGCAGCTTAGAGGGGGGGCCCCCGTACGAGCAGTACTTC. This encodes CASSLEGGPPYEQYF.

The CDR3 region is CASSEPLGTRSYEQYF. CDR3 bases: TGTGCCAGCAGTGAACCCCTCGGGACTAGGTCCTACGAGCAGTACTTC. V gene TRBV6-1 combines with J gene TRBJ2-7, with 8 bases lining up with TRBD2. The germline CDR1 and CDR2 sequences are MNHNS and SASEGT. The length of the CDR3 is 16 residues. Trimming cost V 2 bases and J 1 base; bases outside gene matches: 7.

The rearrangement links TRBV27 to TRBJ2-7; the D gene is possibly TRBD2 (5 bases). The CDR3 runs to 15 residues. The V end lost 5 bases, the J end lost 7 bases, and 21 bases lay between the germline ends. The germline CDR1 and CDR2 sequences are MNHEY and SMNVEV (reference sequence). This chain's CDR3 is CASSPYWGARGEQYF. The DNA for the CDR3 is TGTGCCAGCAGTCCATATTGGGGAGCCCGAGGGGAGCAGTACTTC.

The rearrangement joins TRBV7-9 to TRBJ1-4; tentative D call: TRBD1 (5 bases). CDR3 length: 14 amino acids. The germline gives CDR1 SEHNR, CDR2 FQNEAQ (reference sequence). With 4 bases removed from V and 8 bases from J, the gap between germline ends came to 14 bases. In DNA, the CDR3 is TGTGCCAGCAGCTCCGACAGTCTGGGAGAAAAACTGTTTTTT. Its translation is CASSSDSLGEKLFF.

This rearrangement joins TRBV6-4 to TRBJ1-3, with 7 nucleotides matching TRBD1. There are 14 residues in the CDR3. Trimming took 11 bases from V and 0 from J; bases not matched to a gene: 7. The germline CDR1 and CDR2 sequences are MRHNA and SNTAGT. Here the CDR3 reads CALTQGISGNTIYF. CDR3 coding DNA: TGTGCCTTAACACAGGGGATCTCTGGAAACACCATATATTTT.

This chain connects TRBV4-1 to TRBJ2-1; D is ambiguous. This CDR3 is 14 amino acids long. The V end lost 1 base, the J end lost 4 bases, and 8 bases lay between the germline ends. CDR1 and CDR2 (germline): MGHRA, YSYEKL. As DNA, the CDR3 is TGCGCCAGCAGCCAAGTCGAAGGGTACAATGAGCAGTTCTTC. Protein sequence: CASSQVEGYNEQFF.

About this clone itself: The sample carries other DNA sequences with the same CDR3. The J gene is TRBJ2-7, the V gene TRBV7-2; D is uncertain. V shed 2 bases and J shed 3 bases, with 5 bases lying between them. CDR3 length: 12 residues. Per the germline V gene, CDR1 is SGHTA and CDR2 is FQGNSA. The DNA of the CDR3 is TGTGCCAGCAGCTTATGGGGCTACGAGCAGTACTTC. It codes for CASSLWGYEQYF.

The V gene is TRBV10-3, the J gene TRBJ2-2; tentative D call: TRBD1 (5 bases). This CDR3 region has 15 residues. The V gene's germline CDR1 is ENHRY and CDR2 SYGVKD. V lost 0 bases, J lost 5 bases, and 10 bases lay in between. CDR3 protein: CAISESLGATGELFF. The DNA for the CDR3 is TGTGCCATCAGTGAGTCGCTAGGGGCGACCGGGGAGCTGTTTTTT.

The chain combines TRBV9 with TRBJ2-1, with D perhaps assigned TRBD1 or TRBD2 (6 bases each). This CDR3 is 14 amino acids long. V was cut by 6 bases and J by 5 bases, with 15 bases left in between. CDR1 is SGDLS, CDR2 YYNGEE, per germline. The CDR3 is CASNGGAANNEQFF. The CDR3 bases are TGTGCCAGCAACGGGGGCGCGGCTAACAATGAGCAGTTCTTC.

The J gene is TRBJ2-2, the V gene TRBV4-3; a weak D match, TRBD1 (5 bases). V was shortened by 0 bases and J by 3 bases, with 17 bases between the two germline ends. Germline V gives CDR1 LGHNA, CDR2 YSLEER. This CDR3 has 18 amino acids. The CDR3 sequence: CASSQEGAGRADTGELFF. CDR3 nucleotides: TGCGCCAGCAGCCAAGAGGGTGCTGGCAGGGCGGACACCGGGGAGCTGTTTTTT.

This chain joins TRBV27 and TRBJ2-1; 10 positions agree with TRBD1. The J segment lost 14 bases and the V segment lost 2 bases, leaving 9 bases of the junction unmatched. CDR1 is MNHEY and CDR2 is SMNVEV in the germline V gene (reference sequence). The CDR3 has 14 residues. For the CDR3, the DNA is TGTGCCAGCAGTTTACTCGACGACAGGGGGCTTGAGTTCTTC. This translates into CASSLLDDRGLEFF.

The rearrangement uses TRBV7-9 and TRBJ2-1, with 9 bases identical to TRBD1. The length of the CDR3 is 15 residues. Germline CDR1 SEHNR, CDR2 FQNEAQ (reference sequence). V was clipped by 11 bases and J by 0 bases; unmatched bases: 8. The CDR3 coding sequence is TGTGCCGGACAGGGGCCGGGGAGCTCCTACAATGAGCAGTTCTTC. Translated: CAGQGPGSSYNEQFF. The entire variable domain, with the rest obtained from reference TRBV7-9 and TRBJ2-1, is as follows: DTGVSQNPRHKITKRGQNVTFRCDPISEHNRLYWYRQTLGQGPEFLTYFQNEAQLEKSRLLSDRFSAERPKGSFSTLEIQRTEQGDSAMYLCAGQGPGSSYNEQFFGPGTRLTVL.